This T cell receptor (beta chain) was captured in a study of cytomegalovirus exposure and HLA in healthy donors. Regarding the study as a whole: A later analysis linked a missense variant in DCLRE1C to the trimming of TCR beta V and J genes. Donors were assumed by presence/absence analyses to have roughly uniform sequencing depth. TCR beta chains associated with HLA were, in a later analysis, more clonally expanded than equally common others.

The donors were healthy bone marrow donors. V lost 4 bases to trimming and J lost 3 bases; unmatched junction nucleotides: 1. The CDR3 is 14 amino acids. Germline V gives CDR1 ENHRY, CDR2 SYGVKD. The PCR was carried out with 60 Vbeta primers and 13 Jbeta primers. Profiling relied on immunoSEQ multiplex PCR, and the TCRdb table lists in-frame clones only, not all of them. The data show about 100,000 clones, approximately 80% seen once. In regard to this clone: The antigen remains unidentified.

Sequenced material: PBMCs. This chain links TRBV10-3 with TRBJ2-2, with 8 bases lining up with TRBD2. The TCR was taken from a female donor in good health and CMV-seropositive. The CDR3 region is CAISGAGDTGELFF. CDR3 nucleotide sequence: TGTGCCATCAGTGGAGCGGGAGACACCGGGGAGCTGTTTTTT.